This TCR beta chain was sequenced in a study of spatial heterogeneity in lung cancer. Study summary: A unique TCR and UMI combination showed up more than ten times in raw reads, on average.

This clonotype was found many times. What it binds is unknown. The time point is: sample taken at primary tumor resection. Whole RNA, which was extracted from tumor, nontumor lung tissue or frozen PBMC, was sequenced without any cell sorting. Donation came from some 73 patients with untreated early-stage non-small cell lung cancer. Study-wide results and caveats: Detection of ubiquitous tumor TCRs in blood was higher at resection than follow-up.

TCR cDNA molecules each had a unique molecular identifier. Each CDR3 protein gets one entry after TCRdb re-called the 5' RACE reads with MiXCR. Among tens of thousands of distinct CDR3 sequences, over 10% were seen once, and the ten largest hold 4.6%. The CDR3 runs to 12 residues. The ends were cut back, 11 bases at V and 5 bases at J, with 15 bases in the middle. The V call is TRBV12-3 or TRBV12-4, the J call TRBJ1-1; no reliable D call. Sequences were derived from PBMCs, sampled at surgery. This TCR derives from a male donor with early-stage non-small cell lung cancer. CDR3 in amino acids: CAVSRAGTEAFF. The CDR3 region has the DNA TGTGCCGTCTCCCGAGCAGGAACTGAAGCTTTCTTT.